This T cell receptor beta chain was identified in a study of T cell changes during pregnancy in multiple sclerosis. Measured with immunoSEQ multiplex PCR; TCRdb has only the in-frame clones, and not every one. The repertoire holds tens of thousands of clones, with around nine tenths as singletons. The germline CDR1 and CDR2 sequences are GTSNPN and SVGIG (reference sequence). CDR3 length equals 15 residues. V was clipped by 4 bases and J by 0 bases, with 13 bases between them. This chain joins TRBV30 and TRBJ1-3, with a tentative D call TRBD1 (5 bases). This receptor was identified in a female donor in good health, enrolled as a control in a pregnancy study. Source: peripheral blood, taken in the third trimester of pregnancy. The CDR3 DNA reads TGTGCCTGGACCGGGGGGGTCTACTCTGGAAACACCATATATTTT. Protein product: CAWTGGVYSGNTIYF.